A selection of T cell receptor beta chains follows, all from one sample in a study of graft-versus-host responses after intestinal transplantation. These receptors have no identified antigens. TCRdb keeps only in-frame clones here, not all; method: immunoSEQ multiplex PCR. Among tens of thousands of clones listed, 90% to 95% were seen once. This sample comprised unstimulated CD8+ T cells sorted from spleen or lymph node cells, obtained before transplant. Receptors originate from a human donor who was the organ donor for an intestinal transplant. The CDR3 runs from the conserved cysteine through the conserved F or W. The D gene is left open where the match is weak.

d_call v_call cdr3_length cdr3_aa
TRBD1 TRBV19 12 CASIRGSTEAFF
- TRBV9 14 CASSPGTGAYEQYF
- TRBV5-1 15 CASIRGRGGTDTQYF
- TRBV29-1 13 CSVGGGSGNTIYF
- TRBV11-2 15 CASSYYAFSYNEQFF
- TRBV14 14 CASSRRGTYNEQFF
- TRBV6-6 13 CASRSGAPYEQYF
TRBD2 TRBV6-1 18 CASSAHRLAGEVADTQYF
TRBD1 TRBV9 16 CASSVDPGTVNEKLFF
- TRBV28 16 CASWGLTSPSNQPQHF
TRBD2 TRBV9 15 CASSVGSGSNNEQFF
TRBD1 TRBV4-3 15 CASSQDLDRGYEQYF
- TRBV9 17 CASSAPPGLPHLYEQYF
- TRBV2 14 CASFSGNSYNEQFF
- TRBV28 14 CASTERSSSYEQYF
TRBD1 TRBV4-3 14 CASSQGTGGEKLFF
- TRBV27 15 CASSFWAGISYEQYF
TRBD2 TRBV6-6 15 CASSSQGLAGARLFF
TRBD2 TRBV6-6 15 CASSGLAGNRNEQFF
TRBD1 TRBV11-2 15 CASSLGQGRFYEQYF
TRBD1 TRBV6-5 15 CASSSGTGGGNEQFF
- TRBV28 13 CASSFSTNYGYTF
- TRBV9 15 CASSVDVDSSYEQYF
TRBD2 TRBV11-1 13 CASSSGGEETQYF
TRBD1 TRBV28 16 CASSLGSGTGDNEQFF
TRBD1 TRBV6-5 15 CASSYSTGMNTEAFF
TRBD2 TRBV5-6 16 CASRDRRDYPYNEQFF
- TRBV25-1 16 CASPGGAGELVREQFF
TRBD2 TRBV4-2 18 CASSQDFEGLAVFYEQYF
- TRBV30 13 CAWTVTMNTEAFF
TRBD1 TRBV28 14 CASLRTGGYNEQFF
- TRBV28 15 CASSSGGAGANVLTF
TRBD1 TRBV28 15 CASSLWGQENQPQHF
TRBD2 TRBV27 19 CASSPNGRTSGRGTDTQYF
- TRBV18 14 CASSPPGPGETQYF
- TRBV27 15 CASSYSTGSFYGYTF
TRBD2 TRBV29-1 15 CSVLSSGISYNEQFF
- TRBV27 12 CASSPRGWPQHF
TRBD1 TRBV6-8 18 CASSSWDRRYVTNEKLFF
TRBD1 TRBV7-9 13 CAYSGQGTYEQYF
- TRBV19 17 CASSAGLLASSYNEQFF
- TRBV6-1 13 CASRGSINYGYTF
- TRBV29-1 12 CSGLVMNTEAFF
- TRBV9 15 CASSPTGSVQETQYF
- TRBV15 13 CATSVAAKNIQYF
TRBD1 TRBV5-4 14 CASSSRQGTDTQYF
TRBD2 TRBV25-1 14 CASSELAGVHEQFF
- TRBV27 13 CASSFATNYEQYF